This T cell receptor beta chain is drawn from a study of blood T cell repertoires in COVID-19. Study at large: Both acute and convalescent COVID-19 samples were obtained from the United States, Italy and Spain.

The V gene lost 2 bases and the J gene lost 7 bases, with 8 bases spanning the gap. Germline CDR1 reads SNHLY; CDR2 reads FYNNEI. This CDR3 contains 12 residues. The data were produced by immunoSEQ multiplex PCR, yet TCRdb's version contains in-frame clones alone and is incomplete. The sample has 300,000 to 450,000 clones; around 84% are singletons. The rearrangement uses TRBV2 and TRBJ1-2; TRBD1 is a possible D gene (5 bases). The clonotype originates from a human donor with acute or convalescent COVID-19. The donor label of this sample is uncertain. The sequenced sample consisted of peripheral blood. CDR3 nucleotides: TGTGCCAGCAGTGAATTCGGGGGTGGCTACACCTTC. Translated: CASSEFGGGYTF.